This TCR beta chain appears in the sequencing data of a study of multiple sclerosis patients with progressive multifocal leukoencephalopathy. About the study: Controls were natalizumab-treated multiple sclerosis patients who did not develop PML, sampled longitudinally. Study-wide findings and caveats: Clones expanded at PML were already present before and during natalizumab. In most PML patients, TRB repertoires appeared less diverse by entropy.

Regarding this clone: Its matching antigen is unknown. Additional DNA sequences in this sample encode the identical CDR3.

As to time point: before natalizumab initiation. The repertoire was sequenced with immunoSEQ multiplex PCR; TCRdb's copy has only in-frame clones and lacks some. Of more than 30,000 clones listed, 90% to 95% are singletons. The V gene's germline CDR1 is MGHDK and CDR2 SYGVNS. V was clipped by 0 bases and J by 6 bases, with 14 bases between them. This CDR3 has 15 residues. The TCR sequence derives from a man aged 25 to 45 with multiple sclerosis. The chain links TRBV25-1 to TRBJ1-2; possibly TRBD1 for D (5 bases). Sequencing input: PBMCs. CDR3 coding DNA: TGTGCCAGCAGTGAATATGATCGTTCGGGACATGGCTACACCTTC. As protein: CASSEYDRSGHGYTF.